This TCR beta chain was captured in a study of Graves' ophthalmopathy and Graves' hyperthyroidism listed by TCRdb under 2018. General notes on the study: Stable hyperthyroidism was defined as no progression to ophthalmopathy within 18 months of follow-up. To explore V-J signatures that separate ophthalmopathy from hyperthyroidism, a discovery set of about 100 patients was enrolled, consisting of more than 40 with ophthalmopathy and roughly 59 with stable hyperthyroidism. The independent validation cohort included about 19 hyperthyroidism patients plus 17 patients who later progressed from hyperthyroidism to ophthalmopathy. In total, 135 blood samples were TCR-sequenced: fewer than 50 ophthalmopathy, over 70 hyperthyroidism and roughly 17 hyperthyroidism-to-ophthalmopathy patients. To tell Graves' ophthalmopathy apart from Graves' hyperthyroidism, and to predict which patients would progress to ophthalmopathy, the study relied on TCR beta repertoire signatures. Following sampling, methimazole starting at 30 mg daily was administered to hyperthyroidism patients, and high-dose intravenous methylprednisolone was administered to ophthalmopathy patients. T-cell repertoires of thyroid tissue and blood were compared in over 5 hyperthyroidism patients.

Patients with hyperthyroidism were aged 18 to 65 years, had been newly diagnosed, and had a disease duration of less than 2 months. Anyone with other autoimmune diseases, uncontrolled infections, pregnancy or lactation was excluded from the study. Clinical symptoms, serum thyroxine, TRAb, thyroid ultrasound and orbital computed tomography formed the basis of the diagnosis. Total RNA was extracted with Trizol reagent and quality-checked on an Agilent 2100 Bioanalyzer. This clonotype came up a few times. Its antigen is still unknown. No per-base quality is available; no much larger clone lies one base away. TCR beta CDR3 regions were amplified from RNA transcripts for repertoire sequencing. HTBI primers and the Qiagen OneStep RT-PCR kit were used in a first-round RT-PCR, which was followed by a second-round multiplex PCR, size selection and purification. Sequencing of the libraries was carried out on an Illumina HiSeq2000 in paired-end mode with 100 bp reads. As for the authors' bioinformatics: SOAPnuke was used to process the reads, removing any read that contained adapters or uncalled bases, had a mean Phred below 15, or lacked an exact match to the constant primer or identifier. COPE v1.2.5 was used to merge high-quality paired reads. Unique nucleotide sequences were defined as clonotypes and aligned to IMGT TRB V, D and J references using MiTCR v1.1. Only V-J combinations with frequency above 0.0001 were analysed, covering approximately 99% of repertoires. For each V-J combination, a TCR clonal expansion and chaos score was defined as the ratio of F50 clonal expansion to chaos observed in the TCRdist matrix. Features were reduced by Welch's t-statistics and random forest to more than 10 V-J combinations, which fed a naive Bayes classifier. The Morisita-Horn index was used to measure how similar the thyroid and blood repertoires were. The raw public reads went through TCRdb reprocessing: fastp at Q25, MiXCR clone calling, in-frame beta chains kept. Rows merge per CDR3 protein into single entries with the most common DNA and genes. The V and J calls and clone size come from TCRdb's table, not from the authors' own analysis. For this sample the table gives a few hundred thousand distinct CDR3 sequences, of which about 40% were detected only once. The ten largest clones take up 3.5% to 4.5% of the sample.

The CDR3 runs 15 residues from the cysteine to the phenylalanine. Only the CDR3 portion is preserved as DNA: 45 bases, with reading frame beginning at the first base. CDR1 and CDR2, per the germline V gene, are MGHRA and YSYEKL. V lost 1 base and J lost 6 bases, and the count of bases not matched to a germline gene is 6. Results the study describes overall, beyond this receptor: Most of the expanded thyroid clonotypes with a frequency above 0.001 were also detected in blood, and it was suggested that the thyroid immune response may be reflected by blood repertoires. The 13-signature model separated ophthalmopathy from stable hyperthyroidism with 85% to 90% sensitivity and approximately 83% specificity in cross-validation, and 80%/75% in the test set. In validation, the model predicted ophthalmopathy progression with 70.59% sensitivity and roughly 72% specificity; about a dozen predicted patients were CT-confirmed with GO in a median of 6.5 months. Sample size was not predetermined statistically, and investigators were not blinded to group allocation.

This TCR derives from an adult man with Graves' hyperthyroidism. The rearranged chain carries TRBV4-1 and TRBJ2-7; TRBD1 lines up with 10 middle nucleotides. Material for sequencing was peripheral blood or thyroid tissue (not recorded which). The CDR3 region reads CASSQGQGAGGEQYF. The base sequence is TGCGCCAGCAGCCAAGGACAGGGGGCAGGGGGCGAGCAGTACTTC.